These T cell receptor beta chains were read from a single sample in a study of a mutant IDH1 vaccine in newly diagnosed glioma. Clones were read by immunoSEQ multiplex PCR, and TCRdb kept only the in-frame ones, dropping some. The sample has over 65,000 clones; around 82% are singletons. These receptors' antigens are unknown. The sample consisted of PBMCs, taken from a glioma patient whose treatment included an IDH1 peptide vaccine. The source is a man aged 18 to 30 with glioma. The CDR3 runs from the conserved cysteine through the conserved F or W. Fields, in order: clone size, V gene, J gene, D gene, CDR3 protein, CDR3 DNA. A D gene is named only where the DNA matches it firmly. Clone sizes are given selectively: once, few, many, or a class where the clone is expanded.

clone size: .; V gene: TRBV6-1; J gene: TRBJ1-5; D gene: .; CDR3 protein: CASSENGENNQPQHF; CDR3 DNA: TGTGCCAGCAGTGAAAACGGGGAGAACAATCAGCCCCAGCATTTT
clone size: .; V gene: TRBV2; J gene: TRBJ2-2; D gene: .; CDR3 protein: CASSWDLLSTGELFF; CDR3 DNA: TGTGCCAGCAGTTGGGACCTTCTATCTACCGGGGAGCTGTTTTTT
clone size: few; V gene: TRBV4-2; J gene: TRBJ2-2; D gene: .; CDR3 protein: CASSLGDAGELFF; CDR3 DNA: TGTGCCAGCAGTCTAGGGGACGCCGGGGAGCTGTTTTTT
clone size: .; V gene: TRBV27; J gene: TRBJ2-2; D gene: .; CDR3 protein: CASSLLMGGPGELFF; CDR3 DNA: TGTGCCAGCAGTTTATTGATGGGGGGTCCCGGGGAGCTGTTTTTT
clone size: once; V gene: TRBV30; J gene: TRBJ1-2; D gene: TRBD1; CDR3 protein: CAWSRDSHYGYTF; CDR3 DNA: TGTGCCTGGAGTAGGGACAGCCACTATGGCTACACCTTC
clone size: once; V gene: TRBV10-3; J gene: TRBJ1-2; D gene: TRBD1; CDR3 protein: CAISEIGGAGYTF; CDR3 DNA: TGTGCCATCAGTGAGATAGGGGGCGCGGGCTACACCTTC
clone size: .; V gene: TRBV4-2; J gene: TRBJ2-1; D gene: .; CDR3 protein: CASSQETVYNEQFF; CDR3 DNA: TGTGCCAGCAGCCAAGAGACAGTGTACAATGAGCAGTTCTTC
clone size: .; V gene: TRBV5-1; J gene: TRBJ1-2; D gene: TRBD1; CDR3 protein: CASSRTAGQGDYGYTF; CDR3 DNA: TGCGCCAGCAGCCGTACCGCGGGACAGGGGGACTATGGCTACACCTTC
clone size: .; V gene: TRBV7-7; J gene: TRBJ2-2; D gene: .; CDR3 protein: CASSLKLRPGFDTGELFF; CDR3 DNA: TGTGCTAGCAGCTTAAAACTCAGACCAGGGTTTGACACCGGGGAGCTGTTTTTT
clone size: .; V gene: TRBV7-8; J gene: TRBJ2-7; D gene: .; CDR3 protein: CASSLATGEGWQYF; CDR3 DNA: TGTGCCAGCAGCTTAGCGACAGGGGAGGGCTGGCAGTACTTC
clone size: .; V gene: TRBV5-1; J gene: TRBJ2-7; D gene: TRBD2; CDR3 protein: CASTPTSGGPYEQYF; CDR3 DNA: TGCGCCAGCACCCCGACTAGCGGGGGACCCTACGAGCAGTACTTC
clone size: .; V gene: TRBV5-4; J gene: TRBJ2-3; D gene: TRBD2; CDR3 protein: CATRRVRTSGELSTDTQYF; CDR3 DNA: TGTGCCACCCGTCGGGTGAGGACTAGCGGGGAGTTAAGCACAGATACGCAGTATTTT
clone size: .; V gene: TRBV5-1; J gene: TRBJ2-3; D gene: .; CDR3 protein: CASSFGQGTDTQYF; CDR3 DNA: TGCGCCAGCAGCTTTGGGCAGGGCACAGATACGCAGTATTTT
clone size: .; V gene: TRBV29-1; J gene: TRBJ2-7; D gene: TRBD1; CDR3 protein: CSVLLRTGSYEQYF; CDR3 DNA: TGCAGCGTACTGTTAAGGACAGGGAGTTACGAGCAGTACTTC
clone size: once; V gene: TRBV4-3; J gene: TRBJ2-1; D gene: TRBD2; CDR3 protein: CASSQGLAGGPRNEQFF; CDR3 DNA: TGCGCCAGCAGCCAAGGGCTAGCGGGGGGGCCGAGGAATGAGCAGTTCTTC
clone size: .; V gene: TRBV5-6; J gene: TRBJ2-5; D gene: .; CDR3 protein: CASSYGNGHAVQETQYF; CDR3 DNA: TGTGCCAGCAGCTACGGGAATGGGCACGCCGTCCAAGAGACCCAGTACTTC
clone size: .; V gene: TRBV5-1; J gene: TRBJ1-1; D gene: .; CDR3 protein: CASSLDGGNTEAFF; CDR3 DNA: TGCGCCAGCAGCCTGGATGGGGGTAACACTGAAGCTTTCTTT
clone size: .; V gene: TRBV7-2; J gene: TRBJ1-2; D gene: .; CDR3 protein: CASSPLQGSPITTF; CDR3 DNA: TGTGCCAGCAGCCCATTACAGGGCTCACCGATCACGACATTC
clone size: .; V gene: TRBV7-2; J gene: TRBJ1-1; D gene: .; CDR3 protein: CASSPRVTEAFF; CDR3 DNA: TGTGCCAGCAGTCCCAGGGTCACTGAAGCTTTCTTT
clone size: .; V gene: TRBV4-1; J gene: TRBJ1-5; D gene: .; CDR3 protein: CASSPWTVVSLGQPQHF; CDR3 DNA: TGCGCCAGCAGCCCCTGGACAGTAGTAAGCCTCGGGCAGCCCCAGCATTTT
clone size: .; V gene: TRBV5-4; J gene: TRBJ2-1; D gene: .; CDR3 protein: CASSLLAAFTYNEQFF; CDR3 DNA: TGTGCCAGCAGCTTGTTGGCAGCGTTTACCTACAATGAGCAGTTCTTC
clone size: .; V gene: TRBV2; J gene: TRBJ2-1; D gene: TRBD1; CDR3 protein: CASRRRQGSSYNEQFF; CDR3 DNA: TGTGCCAGCAGGCGGAGACAGGGAAGCTCCTACAATGAGCAGTTCTTC
clone size: few; V gene: TRBV6-6; J gene: TRBJ1-1; D gene: .; CDR3 protein: CASSYEGNTEAFF; CDR3 DNA: TGTGCCAGCAGTTACGAGGGGAACACTGAAGCTTTCTTT
clone size: .; V gene: TRBV28; J gene: TRBJ2-2; D gene: TRBD1; CDR3 protein: CASRTGGTTGELFF; CDR3 DNA: TGTGCCAGCCGGACAGGGGGGACCACCGGGGAGCTGTTTTTT
clone size: .; V gene: TRBV10-3; J gene: TRBJ1-2; D gene: .; CDR3 protein: CAISVQGTGYGYTF; CDR3 DNA: TGTGCCATCAGTGTCCAGGGTACGGGCTATGGCTACACCTTC
clone size: .; V gene: TRBV28; J gene: TRBJ1-5; D gene: .; CDR3 protein: CASSIQGNQPQHF; CDR3 DNA: TGTGCCAGCAGTATACAGGGTAATCAGCCCCAGCATTTT
clone size: once; V gene: TRBV19; J gene: TRBJ2-3; D gene: TRBD2; CDR3 protein: CASSIGPWGSGRAWHTQYF; CDR3 DNA: TGTGCCAGTAGTATTGGTCCGTGGGGTAGCGGGAGGGCCTGGCATACGCAGTATTTT
clone size: .; V gene: TRBV7-2; J gene: TRBJ2-2; D gene: .; CDR3 protein: CASSLAVTSGELFF; CDR3 DNA: TGTGCCAGCAGCTTAGCTGTGACTAGCGGGGAGCTGTTTTTT
clone size: .; V gene: TRBV7-2; J gene: TRBJ1-2; D gene: .; CDR3 protein: CASSSAQALLGGYTF; CDR3 DNA: TGTGCCAGCAGCTCCGCACAGGCCCTACTGGGGGGCTACACCTTC
clone size: medium-sized; V gene: TRBV28; J gene: TRBJ1-5; D gene: TRBD1; CDR3 protein: CASSPFTTGEYQPQHF; CDR3 DNA: TGTGCCAGCAGTCCGTTTACGACAGGGGAGTATCAGCCCCAGCATTTT
clone size: .; V gene: TRBV7-9; J gene: TRBJ1-4; D gene: .; CDR3 protein: CASRPGLREKLFF; CDR3 DNA: TGTGCCAGCAGACCAGGGTTACGCGAAAAACTGTTTTTT
clone size: .; V gene: TRBV4-3; J gene: TRBJ2-2; D gene: .; CDR3 protein: CASSQDFSLAGTRELFF; CDR3 DNA: TGCGCCAGCAGCCAAGATTTTTCCCTGGCGGGTACCAGGGAGCTGTTTTTT
clone size: .; V gene: TRBV2; J gene: TRBJ2-7; D gene: TRBD1; CDR3 protein: CASSARQGYEQYF; CDR3 DNA: TGTGCCAGCAGTGCCCGACAGGGCTACGAGCAGTACTTC
clone size: .; V gene: TRBV9; J gene: TRBJ2-1; D gene: .; CDR3 protein: CASSVEVGNEQFF; CDR3 DNA: TGTGCCAGCAGCGTAGAAGTGGGAAATGAGCAGTTCTTC
clone size: once; V gene: TRBV5-6; J gene: TRBJ2-1; D gene: TRBD2; CDR3 protein: CASSLVAGGRYNEQFF; CDR3 DNA: TGTGCCAGCAGCTTGGTAGCGGGGGGGCGCTACAATGAGCAGTTCTTC
clone size: .; V gene: TRBV7-9; J gene: TRBJ1-1; D gene: TRBD1; CDR3 protein: CASSSTGGNTEAFF; CDR3 DNA: TGTGCCAGCAGCTCTACAGGGGGGAACACTGAAGCTTTCTTT
clone size: .; V gene: TRBV7-2; J gene: TRBJ1-3; D gene: TRBD1; CDR3 protein: CASSLQTRGLSGNTIYF; CDR3 DNA: TGTGCCAGCAGCTTACAGACCAGGGGGCTCTCTGGAAACACCATATATTTT
clone size: .; V gene: TRBV5-4; J gene: TRBJ1-3; D gene: .; CDR3 protein: CASSPGGGPAGNTIYF; CDR3 DNA: TGTGCCAGCAGCCCAGGCGGGGGGCCGGCAGGAAACACCATATATTTT
clone size: once; V gene: TRBV18; J gene: TRBJ1-3; D gene: .; CDR3 protein: CASSSPTVSGNTIYF; CDR3 DNA: TGTGCCAGCTCATCTCCGACAGTTTCTGGAAACACCATATATTTT
clone size: .; V gene: TRBV5-1; J gene: TRBJ2-7; D gene: .; CDR3 protein: CASSFGGSRNYEQYF; CDR3 DNA: TGCGCCAGCAGCTTCGGAGGGTCTAGGAACTACGAGCAGTACTTC
clone size: .; V gene: TRBV25-1; J gene: TRBJ1-2; D gene: .; CDR3 protein: CASSKSDRSYTF; CDR3 DNA: TGTGCCAGCAGTAAATCCGATCGCAGCTACACCTTC
clone size: .; V gene: TRBV19; J gene: TRBJ2-3; D gene: TRBD1; CDR3 protein: CASAKVGQGTDTQYF; CDR3 DNA: TGTGCCAGCGCCAAAGTCGGACAGGGCACAGATACGCAGTATTTT
clone size: .; V gene: TRBV5-1; J gene: TRBJ1-4; D gene: TRBD1; CDR3 protein: CASSRQGLREKLFF; CDR3 DNA: TGCGCCAGCAGCCGACAGGGGCTCCGAGAAAAACTGTTTTTT
clone size: .; V gene: TRBV10-3; J gene: TRBJ1-4; D gene: TRBD1; CDR3 protein: CAISESGRGPEKLFF; CDR3 DNA: TGTGCCATCAGTGAGTCAGGCAGGGGGCCTGAAAAACTGTTTTTT
clone size: .; V gene: TRBV5-1; J gene: TRBJ2-1; D gene: .; CDR3 protein: CASSLLQSSYNEQFF; CDR3 DNA: TGCGCCAGCAGCTTGCTTCAGAGCTCCTACAATGAGCAGTTCTTC
clone size: .; V gene: TRBV20-1; J gene: TRBJ1-2; D gene: .; CDR3 protein: CSAREGDGYTF; CDR3 DNA: TGCAGTGCTAGAGAAGGGGATGGCTACACCTTC
clone size: .; V gene: TRBV4-3; J gene: TRBJ1-3; D gene: TRBD1; CDR3 protein: CASSQGDSSGNTIYF; CDR3 DNA: TGCGCCAGCAGCCAAGGGGACAGCTCTGGAAACACCATATATTTT
clone size: .; V gene: TRBV10-3; J gene: TRBJ1-5; D gene: .; CDR3 protein: CAIKPRGLGGYSNQPQHF; CDR3 DNA: TGTGCCATCAAACCCAGGGGATTGGGGGGATATAGCAATCAGCCCCAGCATTTT
clone size: .; V gene: TRBV7-9; J gene: TRBJ1-3; D gene: .; CDR3 protein: CASSSGGSGNTIYF; CDR3 DNA: TGTGCCAGCAGCTCGGGCGGCTCTGGAAACACCATATATTTT
clone size: .; V gene: TRBV5-1; J gene: TRBJ2-7; D gene: .; CDR3 protein: CASSLDRELEQYF; CDR3 DNA: TGCGCCAGCAGCTTGGACAGGGAGCTGGAGCAGTACTTC
clone size: .; V gene: TRBV9; J gene: TRBJ2-2; D gene: TRBD1; CDR3 protein: CASSVVGTGDQGELFF; CDR3 DNA: TGTGCCAGCAGCGTAGTCGGGACAGGGGACCAGGGGGAGCTGTTTTTT
clone size: once; V gene: TRBV7-2; J gene: TRBJ2-5; D gene: .; CDR3 protein: CASRTHAYQETQYF; CDR3 DNA: TGTGCCAGCAGAACCCATGCGTACCAAGAGACCCAGTACTTC
clone size: .; V gene: TRBV6-1; J gene: TRBJ2-7; D gene: .; CDR3 protein: CASKALTASSYEQYF; CDR3 DNA: TGTGCCAGCAAGGCTCTGACCGCCAGCTCCTACGAGCAGTACTTC
clone size: once; V gene: TRBV7-9; J gene: TRBJ1-1; D gene: TRBD1; CDR3 protein: CASSSPSGTGQLNTEAFF; CDR3 DNA: TGTGCCAGCAGCTCCCCGTCCGGAACGGGACAGCTGAACACTGAAGCTTTCTTT